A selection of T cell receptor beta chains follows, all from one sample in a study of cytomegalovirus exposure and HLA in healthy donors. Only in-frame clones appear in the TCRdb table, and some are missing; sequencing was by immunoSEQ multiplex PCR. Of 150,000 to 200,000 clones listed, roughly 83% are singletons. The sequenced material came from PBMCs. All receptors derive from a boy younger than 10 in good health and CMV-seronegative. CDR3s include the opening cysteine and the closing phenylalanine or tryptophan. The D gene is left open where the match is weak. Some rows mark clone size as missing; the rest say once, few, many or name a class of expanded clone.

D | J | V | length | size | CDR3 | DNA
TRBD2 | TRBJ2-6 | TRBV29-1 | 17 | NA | CSVVSGGVPSGANVLTF | TGCAGCGTTGTGAGCGGGGGGGTTCCCTCTGGGGCCAACGTCCTGACTTTC
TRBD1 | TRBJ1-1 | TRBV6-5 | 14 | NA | CASSRGTGTAEAFF | TGTGCCAGCAGTCGGGGGACAGGGACGGCTGAAGCTTTCTTT
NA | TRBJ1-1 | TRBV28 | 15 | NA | CASRSGTPRNTEAFF | TGTGCCAGCAGGTCCGGGACACCAAGGAACACTGAAGCTTTCTTT
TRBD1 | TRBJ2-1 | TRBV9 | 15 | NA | CASSVGGQGLDEQFF | TGTGCCAGCAGCGTAGGGGGACAGGGTTTGGATGAGCAGTTCTTC
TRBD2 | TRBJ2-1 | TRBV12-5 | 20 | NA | CASGLVKPGLAGGRYNEQFF | TGTGCTAGTGGTTTGGTCAAACCGGGACTAGCGGGAGGGCGGTACAATGAGCAGTTCTTC
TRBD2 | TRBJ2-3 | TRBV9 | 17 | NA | CASSVGGRGGSADTQYF | TGTGCCAGCAGCGTAGGAGGGAGGGGTGGCTCAGCAGATACGCAGTATTTT
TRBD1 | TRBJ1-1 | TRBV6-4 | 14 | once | CASRIGTGRGEAFF | TGTGCCAGCAGGATAGGGACAGGGCGAGGCGAAGCTTTCTTT
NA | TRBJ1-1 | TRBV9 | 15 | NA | CASSVGVALGTEAFF | TGTGCCAGCAGCGTAGGGGTAGCCCTCGGGACTGAAGCTTTCTTT
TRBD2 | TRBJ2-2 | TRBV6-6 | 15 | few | CASTLAGTNTGELFF | TGTGCCAGCACCCTAGCGGGTACGAACACCGGGGAGCTGTTTTTT
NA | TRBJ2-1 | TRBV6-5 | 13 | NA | CASSRSLKSEQFF | TGTGCCAGCAGCCGGAGCCTAAAGAGTGAGCAGTTCTTC
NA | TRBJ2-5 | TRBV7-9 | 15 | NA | CASSPIAVYQETQYF | TGTGCCAGCAGCCCGATAGCGGTGTACCAAGAGACCCAGTACTTC
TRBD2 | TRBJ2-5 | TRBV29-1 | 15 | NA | CSVLGLAASGGTQYF | TGCAGCGTTTTGGGACTAGCGGCTTCTGGAGGGACCCAGTACTTC
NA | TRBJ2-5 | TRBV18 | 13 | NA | CASSTSIQETQYF | TGTGCCAGCTCAACTTCTATACAAGAGACCCAGTACTTC
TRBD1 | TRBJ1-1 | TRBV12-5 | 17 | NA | CASGLLDRGLPNTEAFF | TGTGCTAGTGGTTTGTTGGACAGGGGTTTACCGAACACTGAAGCTTTCTTT
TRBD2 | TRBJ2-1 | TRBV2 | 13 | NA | CASGSSGGHEQFF | TGTGCCAGCGGGTCTAGCGGGGGCCATGAGCAGTTCTTC
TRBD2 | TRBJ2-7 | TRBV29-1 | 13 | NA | CSVRVGSAGEQYF | TGCAGCGTTCGGGTCGGCTCAGCGGGGGAGCAGTACTTC
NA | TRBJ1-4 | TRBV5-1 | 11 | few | CASSRGEKLFF | TGCGCCAGCAGCAGGGGTGAAAAACTGTTTTTT
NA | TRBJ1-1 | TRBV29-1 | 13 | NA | CSVDAGFGTEAFF | TGCAGCGTTGACGCGGGGTTCGGCACTGAAGCTTTCTTT